The rows below give T cell receptor beta chains drawn from one sample of a study of CD8+ T cells in alopecia areata. The assay was immunoSEQ multiplex PCR, and TCRdb's table has in-frame clones only and misses some. The sample contains 7,500 to 10,000 clones, approximately 70% of which appear only once. Specimen: skin. The source of these receptors is a human donor with alopecia areata. The CDR3 runs from the conserved cysteine through the conserved F or W. A D gene is named only where the DNA matches it firmly. A row's size may be missing; if present it is once, few, many or a size class.

V,D,size,J,DNA,CDR3
TRBV7-6,-,-,TRBJ1-2,TGTGCCAGCAGCGCGCTTGGCCTGAGTGGCTACACCTTC,CASSALGLSGYTF
TRBV7-9,TRBD2,-,TRBJ2-5,TGTGCCAGCAGCTCGCGACTAGCGGGTGGCGAGACCCAGTACTTC,CASSSRLAGGETQYF
TRBV7-9,-,-,TRBJ1-3,TGTGCCAGCAGCTTAAGACAGCTTAAGTGGGACACCATATATTTT,CASSLRQLKWDTIYF
TRBV18,-,-,TRBJ2-1,TGTGCCAGCTCACCGCGAGGACAGAGCTCCTACAATGAGCAGTTCTTC,CASSPRGQSSYNEQFF
TRBV28,TRBD1,-,TRBJ1-5,TGTGCCAGCAGTTTGCCAGACAGGGATAGCAATCAGCCCCAGCATTTT,CASSLPDRDSNQPQHF
TRBV13,TRBD2,-,TRBJ2-5,TGTGCCAGCAGCCTTAGACTAGCGGGCGAAGCGGAGACCCAGTACTTC,CASSLRLAGEAETQYF
TRBV4-3,TRBD2,-,TRBJ2-5,TGCGCCAGCAGCCCAGGGACTAGAGGCCAAGAGACCCAGTACTTC,CASSPGTRGQETQYF
TRBV11-2,-,few,TRBJ2-5,TGTGCCAGCAGCTTTGAGGGAGTGACCCAGTACTTC,CASSFEGVTQYF
TRBV2,-,-,TRBJ1-2,TGTGCCAGCAGTGAATGGGGGTTGACAAATCCAAACTATGGCTACACCTTC,CASSEWGLTNPNYGYTF
TRBV5-8,-,few,TRBJ1-5,TGTGCCAGCAGCCTCGGGAGGTGGCAGCCCCAGCATTTT,CASSLGRWQPQHF
TRBV2,TRBD2,few,TRBJ2-1,TGTGCCAGCGCCGGACTAGCCGGCTCCTACAATGAGCAGTTCTTC,CASAGLAGSYNEQFF
TRBV7-2,TRBD2,few,TRBJ2-1,TGTGCCAGCAGCTTAGGCCGAGGACTAGCGGGAGGGCCCGGATATTTCTTC,CASSLGRGLAGGPGYFF
TRBV14,TRBD2,-,TRBJ2-7,TGTGCCAGCAGTCCAGCGGGAGGAGGGTACGAGCAGTACTTC,CASSPAGGGYEQYF
TRBV28,TRBD2,-,TRBJ2-7,TGTGCCAGCAGTCGACTAGCGGGAGACACCTACGAGCAGTACTTC,CASSRLAGDTYEQYF
TRBV21-1,-,-,TRBJ2-7,TGTGGTAGAGGAAGGGTCTACGAGCAGTACTTC,CGRGRVYEQYF
TRBV2,-,-,TRBJ1-5,TGTGCCAGCGGGGATCAGCCCCAGCATTTT,CASGDQPQHF
TRBV7-2,TRBD2,-,TRBJ2-1,TGTGCCAGCAGCCTCAACGAGCGGGGAAATGAGCAGTTCTTC,CASSLNERGNEQFF
TRBV5-1,TRBD2,-,TRBJ2-2,TGCGCCAGCAGTCTAGCGGGGGACGGGGAGCTGTTTTTT,CASSLAGDGELFF
TRBV9,-,-,TRBJ2-1,TGTGCCAGCAGCGTAACCGGTGCTGAGCAGTTCTTC,CASSVTGAEQFF
TRBV7-9,-,-,TRBJ2-5,TGTGCCAGCAGCTTCGCAAAAGTAGGCCAAGAGACCCAGTACTTC,CASSFAKVGQETQYF
TRBV9,-,-,TRBJ1-6,TGTGCCAGCTCCCGGGACACCTTCCCAAATTCACCCCTCCACTTT,CASSRDTFPNSPLHF
TRBV7-8,-,-,TRBJ1-2,TGTGCCAGCAGCTTAGAGGGTCTATGGATGTTC,CASSLEGLWMF
TRBV7-8,TRBD1,-,TRBJ1-5,TGTGCCAGCAGCTCACGGGACAGGAGATATAGCAATCAGCCCCAGCATTTT,CASSSRDRRYSNQPQHF
TRBV28,-,-,TRBJ1-5,TGTGCCAGCAGTTTCGGGTCTCAGCCCCAGCATTTT,CASSFGSQPQHF
TRBV7-2,-,-,TRBJ1-3,TGTGCCAGCAGCTCGGACCCGGGGAACACCATATATTTT,CASSSDPGNTIYF
TRBV7-3,-,few,TRBJ2-3,TGTGCCAGCAGCTTCCTTGGGAGAGTGTCGGGGGGCATAGATACGCAGTATTTT,CASSFLGRVSGGIDTQYF